Below are 10 T cell receptor beta chains sequenced from a single sample in a study of cytomegalovirus exposure and HLA in healthy donors. 60 Vbeta and 13 Jbeta primers were used in PCR. Measured with immunoSEQ multiplex PCR; TCRdb has only the in-frame clones, and not every one. Of approximately 88,000 clones listed, around 81% are singletons. Sequencing was done on a sample of PBMCs. Receptor source: a man younger than 30 in good health and CMV-seronegative.

This clone was observed once. The rearrangement links TRBV4-2 to TRBJ2-2, with D tentatively TRBD2 (6 bases). CDR3 length equals 15 residues. The germline V and J ends were trimmed by 1 base and 8 bases, with 14 bases remaining between them. Germline CDR1 LGHNA, CDR2 YNFKEQ. The CDR3 loop is CASSQVEGSGGELFF. As DNA, the CDR3 is TGTGCCAGCAGCCAAGTTGAGGGTAGCGGTGGGGAGCTGTTTTTT.

This clone was counted between two and nine times. The chain couples TRBV28 to TRBJ1-2; D is possibly TRBD1 (5 bases). The CDR3 totals 13 residues. Germline V CDR1 and CDR2: MDHEN, SYDVKM. With 10 bases removed from V and 3 bases from J, the gap between germline ends came to 15 bases. The CDR3 DNA is TGTGCCACCGGACGTCCGGGGGACTATGGCTACACCTTC. Its translation: CATGRPGDYGYTF.

Of note for this clone: The CDR3 end shows no conserved phenylalanine or tryptophan, and so a read error is likely. This chain connects TRBV5-1 to TRBJ2-7; 7 bases match TRBD2. The J segment lost 0 bases and the V segment lost 0 bases, leaving 3 bases of the junction unmatched. The CDR3 loop spans 15 amino acids. Germline assignment: CDR1 SGHRS and CDR2 YFSETQ. CDR3 in DNA: TGCGCCAGCAGCTTGGCCGGGGGGATCTCCTACGAGCAGTACCTC. This gives the protein CASSLAGGISYEQYL.

The chain has TRBV4-1 and TRBJ2-5; 7 bases map to TRBD1. This CDR3 is built from 15 residues. J gave up 4 bases and V 2 bases, and 7 bases lay outside the gene matches. Germline assignment: CDR1 MGHRA and CDR2 YSYEKL. This CDR3 reads CASSQSDRVGETQYF. The CDR3 DNA is TGCGCCAGCAGCCAATCCGACAGGGTGGGAGAGACCCAGTACTTC.

The chain links TRBV16 to TRBJ2-5; tentative D call: TRBD2 (5 bases). Germline CDR1 and CDR2: KGHSY and FQNENV. V was pared by 2 bases and J by 5 bases, with 12 bases between. The CDR3 has 14 amino acids. CDR3: CASSQKPRGETQYF. The CDR3 region has the DNA TGTGCCAGCAGCCAAAAACCCAGAGGGGAGACCCAGTACTTC.

Only one count was recorded for this clone. The genes are TRBV7-9 and TRBJ2-5; D is possibly TRBD2 (7 bases). V was pared by 6 bases and J by 4 bases, with 15 bases between. This CDR3 region has 14 residues. Germline V gene data show CDR1 as SEHNR and CDR2 as FQNEAQ (reference sequence). In DNA, the CDR3 is TGTGCCAGCAGTAATAGGGGGGGACGAGAGACCCAGTACTTC. It specifies CASSNRGGRETQYF.

In its sample, this clone was seen once. The chain recombines TRBV5-1 with TRBJ2-1, with a tentative D call TRBD1 (7 bases). Germline CDR1 SGHRS, CDR2 YFSETQ. This CDR3 is 16 amino acids long. The germline V and J ends were trimmed by 2 bases and 9 bases, with 21 bases remaining between them. The CDR3 spells CASSLEQGVIGSEQFF. The CDR3 DNA reads TGCGCCAGCAGCTTAGAGCAGGGGGTCATCGGGAGTGAGCAGTTCTTC.

The CDR3 here is CASSLSAGHNSPLHF. The CDR3, as DNA: TGTGCCAGCAGCTTGTCAGCAGGGCATAATTCACCCCTCCACTTT. The chain is built from TRBV11-1 and TRBJ1-6, with a tentative D call TRBD1 (5 bases). CDR3 length equals 15 residues. CDR1 and CDR2 from the germline V gene are SGHAT and FQDESV (reference sequence). V lost 3 bases and J 5 bases, leaving 11 bases between the germline ends.

The rearrangement uses TRBV28 and TRBJ2-6; 7 bases are a match to TRBD1. V shed 7 bases, J shed 3 bases, and the junction held 9 bases outside the gene matches. The CDR3 has 16 residues. Germline V gene lookup returns CDR1 MDHEN and CDR2 SYDVKM. The CDR3 reads CASTEGGAFGANVLTF. DNA of the CDR3: TGTGCCAGCACAGAAGGGGGCGCGTTTGGGGCCAACGTCCTGACTTTC.

The V and J genes are TRBV7-9 and TRBJ1-4; TRBD1 matches at 9 bases. This CDR3 is 16 amino acids long. V shed 4 bases, J shed 0 bases, and the junction held 3 bases outside the gene matches. Germline CDR1 reads SEHNR; CDR2 reads FQNEAQ (reference sequence). The CDR3 here is CASSSGQGSTNEKLFF. The CDR3 DNA follows: TGTGCCAGCAGCTCCGGACAGGGGTCAACTAATGAAAAACTGTTTTTT.